A single sample is the source of the 5 T cell receptor beta chains below, sequenced in a study of CD4+ T cells in melanoma. Produced via immunoSEQ multiplex PCR; TCRdb's table is partial and in-frame only. The sample yields approximately 20,000 clones, around 80% seen once. These receptors came from a human donor with melanoma.

There are a few counts of this clone. The chain carries TRBV4-1 and TRBJ1-3; no clear D gene. This CDR3 has 14 residues. Trimming took 4 bases from V and 2 from J, leaving 9 bases between them. Germline loops: CDR1 MGHRA, CDR2 YSYEKL. DNA for the CDR3: TGCGCCAGCAGCCGTTGGTCGACTGGAAACACCATATATTTT. Protein: CASSRWSTGNTIYF.

This clone has only one observation. The chain recombines TRBV6-1 with TRBJ2-3; 10 nucleotides align to TRBD1. The CDR3 loop spans 15 amino acids. Per germline, CDR1 MNHNS and CDR2 SASEGT. V lost 7 bases to trimming and J lost 6 bases; unmatched junction nucleotides: 10. CDR3 DNA: TGTGCCAGCAACCCACGGACAGGGGGTTTCGATACGCAGTATTTT. It specifies CASNPRTGGFDTQYF.

The V call is TRBV9, the J call TRBJ2-5; D assignment may be TRBD1 or TRBD2 (6 bases each). Germline-derived CDR1 and CDR2 are SGDLS and YYNGEE. This CDR3 comprises 15 residues. Trimming took 2 bases from V and 2 from J, leaving 13 bases between them. The CDR3 protein is CASSVERGPQETQYF. In DNA form, the CDR3 reads TGTGCCAGCAGCGTGGAACGGGGGCCGCAAGAGACCCAGTACTTC.

The V gene is TRBV5-1, the J gene TRBJ2-7; a possible D gene is TRBD1 (7 bases). V was trimmed by 0 bases and J by 0 bases, leaving 13 bases between them. The CDR3 runs 16 residues. CDR1 SGHRS and CDR2 YFSETQ come from the germline V gene. CDR3 loop: CASSLGQGGYSYEQYF. The CDR3 coding sequence is TGCGCCAGCAGCTTGGGCCAGGGGGGTTACTCCTACGAGCAGTACTTC.

V gene TRBV5-1 combines with J gene TRBJ2-1; the D gene could be TRBD1 or TRBD2 (7 bases each). Germline lookup yields CDR1 SGHRS and CDR2 YFSETQ. The CDR3 extends over 15 amino acids. V was trimmed by 4 bases and J by 1 base, leaving 12 bases between them. The CDR3 DNA reads as TGCGCCAGCAGCGGGGAGGGACAGTCCTACAATGAGCAGTTCTTC. Its protein product is CASSGEGQSYNEQFF.